This entry describes one TCR beta chain. Its antigen is unidentified. The CDR3 is made up of 13 amino acids. J gave up 7 bases and V 10 bases, and 11 bases lay outside the gene matches. Looked up from germline, CDR1 is LNHDA and CDR2 is SQIVND (reference sequence). At the survey level, the v3.0 immunoSEQ assay was run. Only in-frame clones appear in the TCRdb table, and some are missing; sequencing was by immunoSEQ multiplex PCR. The sample consists of 15,000 to 20,000 clones, roughly 79% of them appearing once. This sample was included in a study of long-term antiretroviral therapy in people with HIV. Regarding the study as a whole: Clonal populations expanded prior to ART predominated within the repertoire at all time points.

The J gene is TRBJ1-2, the V gene TRBV19; TRBD1 aligns across 8 bases. The receptor was derived from a woman between 40 and 50 years old with HIV. This material consisted of unsorted PBMCs, taken 2.3 years after starting antiretroviral therapy. The CDR3 region has the DNA TGTGCCACCGGACAGGGTCGTTCTCGTGGCTACACCTTC. Protein: CATGQGRSRGYTF.